The rows below give T cell receptor beta chains drawn from one sample of a study of blood T cells in healthy people across ages. TCRdb analysed the 5' RACE reads with MiXCR anew, one entry per CDR3 protein. The sample carries 710,000 or so distinct CDR3 sequences, 22% recorded once. Sequencing used blood. The receptors were gathered from a man between 70 and 80 years old in good health. The CDR3 runs from the conserved cysteine through the conserved F or W. Each record gives: J gene, V gene, clone size, D gene, CDR3 protein, CDR3 DNA. A D gene is named only where the DNA matches it firmly. Not every row has a clone size; where given, it reads once, few, many or a size class.

TRBJ1-6 | TRBV20-1 | once | . | CSAREEDSPLHF | TGCAGTGCTAGAGAAGAGGACTCACCCCTCCACTTT
TRBJ1-1 | TRBV4-3 | . | . | CASSRQAQNTEAFF | TGCGCCAGCAGTCGACAGGCACAGAACACTGAAGCTTTCTTT
TRBJ1-5 | TRBV25-1 | . | . | CASSEGRVGNQPQHF | TGTGCCAGCAGTGAAGGCAGGGTCGGCAATCAGCCCCAGCATTTT
TRBJ1-2 | TRBV5-5 | . | TRBD1 | CASSSTGTGAGYTF | TGTGCCAGCAGCTCTACCGGGACAGGGGCTGGCTACACCTTC
TRBJ2-1 | TRBV9 | few | TRBD2 | CASSFSGGAIPNEQFF | TGTGCCAGCAGCTTTAGCGGGGGGGCGATCCCGAATGAGCAGTTCTTC
TRBJ1-1 | TRBV6-5 | . | . | CASSYSVDMNTEAFF | TGTGCCAGCAGTTACTCGGTGGACATGAACACTGAAGCTTTCTTT
TRBJ2-5 | TRBV6-6 | . | TRBD1 | CASGTTGGGETQYF | TGTGCCAGCGGAACGACAGGGGGCGGAGAGACCCAGTACTTC
TRBJ1-2 | TRBV12-3/TRBV12-4 | . | . | CASSLRGTKGAF | TGTGCCAGCAGTCTTCGCGGGACCAAGGGGGCCTTC
TRBJ1-4 | TRBV10-1 | few | . | CASQAGEGEKLFF | TGCGCCAGCCAGGCAGGGGAAGGCGAAAAACTGTTTTTT
TRBJ1-1 | TRBV5-1 | . | TRBD1 | CASSMGQMNTEAFF | TGCGCCAGCAGCATGGGACAGATGAACACTGAAGCTTTCTTT
TRBJ2-5 | TRBV29-1 | . | TRBD2 | CSVEDFASGSPETQYF | TGCAGCGTTGAAGATTTTGCTAGCGGGAGCCCAGAGACCCAGTACTTC
TRBJ2-2 | TRBV6-2/TRBV6-3 | . | TRBD2 | CASISQRERGTGELFF | TGTGCCAGCATATCCCAGCGGGAGAGGGGCACCGGGGAGCTGTTTTTT
TRBJ2-1 | TRBV29-1 | . | . | CSVTATGSLNEQFF | TGCAGCGTTACGGCCACGGGGAGCCTCAATGAGCAGTTCTTC
TRBJ1-2 | TRBV3-1 | few | . | CASSHVGAGYTF | TGTGCCAGCAGCCACGTTGGGGCTGGCTACACCTTC
TRBJ1-2 | TRBV5-1 | few | TRBD1 | CASSLRFPGQGFDGYTF | TGCGCCAGCAGCTTGCGGTTTCCGGGACAGGGGTTTGATGGCTACACCTTC
TRBJ2-1 | TRBV14 | few | . | CASSPHSGEQFF | TGTGCCAGCAGCCCACACAGCGGAGAGCAGTTCTTC
TRBJ1-1 | TRBV7-8 | . | . | CASSLGGRRTEAFF | TGTGCCAGCAGCTTAGGGGGGCGCAGGACTGAAGCTTTCTTT
TRBJ2-7 | TRBV5-1 | many | . | CASSSGSSYEQYF | TGCGCCAGCAGTTCCGGGAGCTCCTACGAGCAGTACTTC
TRBJ2-3 | TRBV6-2/TRBV6-3 | many | TRBD2 | CASSYTGTTTDTQYF | TGTGCCAGCAGTTATACCGGGACTACCACAGATACGCAGTATTTT
TRBJ2-1 | TRBV28 | . | . | CASRARINEQFF | TGTGCCAGCAGGGCGAGGATTAATGAGCAGTTCTTC
TRBJ1-1 | TRBV11-3 | few | . | CASSLGHGTEAFF | TGTGCCAGCAGCTTGGGACACGGGACTGAAGCTTTCTTT
TRBJ1-2 | TRBV12-3/TRBV12-4 | few | . | CASSSRQRGGPSNYGYTF | TGTGCCAGCAGTTCCCGCCAAAGGGGGGGCCCCTCTAACTATGGCTACACCTTC
TRBJ2-7 | TRBV11-2 | few | TRBD1 | CASSRTAGDSSYEQYF | TGTGCCAGCAGCCGAACCGCCGGGGACAGCTCCTACGAGCAGTACTTC
TRBJ1-5 | TRBV12-3/TRBV12-4 | . | . | CASSLARTGNQPQHF | TGTGCCAGCAGTTTAGCCCGGACAGGCAATCAGCCCCAGCATTTT
TRBJ1-1 | TRBV20-1 | few | TRBD1 | CSPRVTGEENTEAFF | TGCAGTCCCAGAGTGACAGGGGAGGAGAACACTGAAGCTTTCTTT